The clone carrying this T cell receptor beta chain was seen a handful of times. The data are from a study of blood T cell repertoires in COVID-19. Overall study: Some COVID-19 samples were acute and others convalescent; all came from the United States, Italy and Spain. T cells, B-cell-depleted T cells, or PBMCs supplied cDNA or gDNA.

Source study methods: Reference gene primers were amplified, and this amplification served to estimate nucleated cell counts. Profiled with immunoSEQ multiplex PCR; TCRdb holds only in-frame clones, not every one. That table furnishes V, J and clone size, whereas the DNA furnished D and trimming. Of about 100,000 clones in the sample, almost 90% were seen once. Per germline, CDR1 LNHDA and CDR2 SQIVND (reference sequence). V was shortened by 6 bases and J by 0 bases, with 12 bases between the two germline ends. The CDR3 length is 15 residues. The V gene is TRBV19, the J gene TRBJ1-5, with D possibly matching TRBD1 (6 bases). Input material: peripheral blood. This TCR was sampled from a human donor with active COVID-19. The donor label of this sample is uncertain. The CDR3 spells CASREWTDSNQPQHF. CDR3 coding DNA: TGTGCCAGTAGAGAGTGGACAGATAGCAATCAGCCCCAGCATTTT.